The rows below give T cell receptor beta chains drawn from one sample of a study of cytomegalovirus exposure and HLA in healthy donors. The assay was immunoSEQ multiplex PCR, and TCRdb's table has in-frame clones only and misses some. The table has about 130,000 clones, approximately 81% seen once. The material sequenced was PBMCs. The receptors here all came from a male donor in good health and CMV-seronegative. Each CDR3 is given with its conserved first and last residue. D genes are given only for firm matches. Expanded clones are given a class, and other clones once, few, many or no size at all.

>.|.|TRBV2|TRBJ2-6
TGTGCCAGCAGCGACAGTACAGACGGTACATTCTCTGGGGCCAACGTCCTGACTTTC
CASSDSTDGTFSGANVLTF
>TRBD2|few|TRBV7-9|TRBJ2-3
TGTGCCAGCAGCTTGAGCGGGGGTAGCACAGATACGCAGTATTTT
CASSLSGGSTDTQYF
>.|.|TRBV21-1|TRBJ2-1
TGTGCCAGCAGCAAAGCCCGGCTAGCGGAGGGGAATGAGCAGTTCTTC
CASSKARLAEGNEQFF
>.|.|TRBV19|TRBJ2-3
TGTGCCAGTAGAACACGGGGAGACACAGATACGCAGTATTTT
CASRTRGDTDTQYF
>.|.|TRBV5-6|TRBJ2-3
TGTGCCAGCAGCTTGGACCCTATCGAGAGCGCGACAGATACGCAGTATTTT
CASSLDPIESATDTQYF
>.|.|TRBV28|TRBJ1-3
TGTGCCAGCAATAGGGGTGGGACTGGAAACACCATATATTTT
CASNRGGTGNTIYF
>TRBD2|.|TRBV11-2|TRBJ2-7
TGTGCCAGCAGCTTCTTACGCGGGAGGAGCTCCTACGAGCAGTACTTC
CASSFLRGRSSYEQYF
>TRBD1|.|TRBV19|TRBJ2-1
TGTGCCAGTAGTATAGAAACACAGGGGGCACGTTTGGGTGAGCAGTTCTTC
CASSIETQGARLGEQFF
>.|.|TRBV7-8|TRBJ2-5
TGTGCCAGCAGCTTCCAGGGCAACACTAAAGAGACCCAGTACTTC
CASSFQGNTKETQYF
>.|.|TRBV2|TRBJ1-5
TGTGCCAGCAGACACGATGGCAATCAGCCCCAGCATTTT
CASRHDGNQPQHF
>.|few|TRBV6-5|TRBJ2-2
TGTGCCAGCAGTCTACTGGGAGGCACCGGGGAGCTGTTTTTT
CASSLLGGTGELFF
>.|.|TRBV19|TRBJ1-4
TGTGCCAGTAGTACCCATACGACGGGGGGCCGGAATGAAAAACTGTTTTTT
CASSTHTTGGRNEKLFF
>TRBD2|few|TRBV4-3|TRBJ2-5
TGCGCCAGCAGCCAAGACGATTGGGCTAGCGGGGGACAAGAGACCCAGTACTTC
CASSQDDWASGGQETQYF
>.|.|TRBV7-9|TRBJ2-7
TGTGCCAGCAGCCAACAGGGTGGGTTGGGCTACGAGCAGTACTTC
CASSQQGGLGYEQYF
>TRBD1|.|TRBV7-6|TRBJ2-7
TGTGCCAGCAGCTTAGGGGGGGACAGGATGTACGAGCAGTACTTC
CASSLGGDRMYEQYF
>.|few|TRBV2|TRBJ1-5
TGTGCCAGTACCTATAGGGGGGGGGAAGTGGGTCAGCCCCAGCATTTT
CASTYRGGEVGQPQHF
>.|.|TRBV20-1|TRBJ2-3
TGCAGTGCTCCTCTGCAGGGGTTACAGTATTTT
CSAPLQGLQYF
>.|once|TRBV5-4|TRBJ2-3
TGTGCCAGCAGATTCCAGGGTGGTGCACCAGATACGCAGTATTTT
CASRFQGGAPDTQYF
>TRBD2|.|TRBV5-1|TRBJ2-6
TGCGCCAGCAGCTTGAAGTCTAGCGGAATCTCTGGGGCCAACGTCCTGACTTTC
CASSLKSSGISGANVLTF
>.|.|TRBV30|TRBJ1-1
TGTGCCTGGACAGGGCCCCCTGGGTACACTGAAGCTTTCTTT
CAWTGPPGYTEAFF
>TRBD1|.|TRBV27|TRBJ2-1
TGTGCCAGCAGTCCAAGGACAGGGGGCTACAATGAGCAGTTCTTC
CASSPRTGGYNEQFF
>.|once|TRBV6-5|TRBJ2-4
TGTGCCAGCAGTCTAACAGTCTCTGCCAAAAACATTCAGTACTTC
CASSLTVSAKNIQYF
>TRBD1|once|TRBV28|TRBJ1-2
TGTGCCAGCAGTCCACCGGGACAGGGGGGAAGAGGCTACACCTTC
CASSPPGQGGRGYTF
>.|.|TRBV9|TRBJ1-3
TGTGCCAGCAGCGTGAGTGGTACCTCTGGAAACACCATATATTTT
CASSVSGTSGNTIYF
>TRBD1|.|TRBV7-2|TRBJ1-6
TGTGCCAGCAGCTTAGAAGGGACAGATCATTCACCCCTCCACTTT
CASSLEGTDHSPLHF
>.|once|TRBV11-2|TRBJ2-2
TGTGCCAGCAGCTTAGACCTAGCCACCGGGGAGCTGTTTTTT
CASSLDLATGELFF
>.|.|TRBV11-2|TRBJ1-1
TGTGCCAGCAGTAGGGGCACTGAAGCTTTCTTT
CASSRGTEAFF
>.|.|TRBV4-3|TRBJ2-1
TGCGCCAGCAGCCAAGATCTTCGGGAGAGGGGTGAGCAGTTCTTC
CASSQDLRERGEQFF
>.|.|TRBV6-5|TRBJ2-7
TGTGCCAGCAGTTACTCGACGGCTAGCGCCTACGAGCAGTACTTC
CASSYSTASAYEQYF
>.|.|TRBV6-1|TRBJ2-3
TGTGCCAGCCGACTCGGGTACACAGATACGCAGTATTTT
CASRLGYTDTQYF
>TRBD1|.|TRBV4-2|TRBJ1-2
TGTGCCAGCAGCCAAGCCGGACAGGGAAACTATGGCTACACCTTC
CASSQAGQGNYGYTF
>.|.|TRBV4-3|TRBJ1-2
TGCGCCAGCAGCCCAGGGGAGAGTGGTTGGGCTAACTATGGCTACACCTTC
CASSPGESGWANYGYTF
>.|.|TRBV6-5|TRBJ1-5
TGTGCCAGCAGTACACAGGGTAATCAGCCCCAGCATTTT
CASSTQGNQPQHF
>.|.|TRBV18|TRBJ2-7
TGTGCCAGCTCACCAGCCGGGGGCTCCTACGAGCAGTACTTC
CASSPAGGSYEQYF
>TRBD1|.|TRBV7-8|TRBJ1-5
TGTGCCAGCAGCTTAAAGACAGGGGTACAGCCCCAGCATTTT
CASSLKTGVQPQHF
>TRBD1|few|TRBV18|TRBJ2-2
TGTGCCAGCTCCGCCGGGACAGGAGGGACCGGGGAGCTGTTTTTT
CASSAGTGGTGELFF
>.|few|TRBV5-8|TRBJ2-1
TGTGCCAGCAGCTTGGGTAGTTACCTCTACAATGAGCAGTTCTTC
CASSLGSYLYNEQFF
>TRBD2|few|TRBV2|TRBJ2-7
TGTGCCAGCAGTGAAGGACTAGCGGGCTACGAGCAGTACTTC
CASSEGLAGYEQYF
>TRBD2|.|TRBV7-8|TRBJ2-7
TGTGCCAGCAGCTTGCGGGAGACCTCCTACGAGCAGTACTTC
CASSLRETSYEQYF
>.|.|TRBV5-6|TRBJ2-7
TGTGCCAGCAGCTCCCAATACGAGCAGTACTTC
CASSSQYEQYF
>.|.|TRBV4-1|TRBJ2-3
TGCGCCAGCAGCCAAGTAGGGGTGGGGCCAGATACGCAGTATTTT
CASSQVGVGPDTQYF
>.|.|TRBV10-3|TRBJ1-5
TGTGCCATCAGTGGGACAGATTATAGCAATCAGCCCCAGCATTTT
CAISGTDYSNQPQHF
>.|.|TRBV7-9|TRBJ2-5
TGTGCCAGCAGCTTAGCGCAGGGTGGGCAAGAGACCCAGTACTTC
CASSLAQGGQETQYF
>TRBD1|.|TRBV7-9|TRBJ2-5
TGTGCCAGCAGCTTAGCGCCCTCTGGGACAGAAGAGACCCAGTACTTC
CASSLAPSGTEETQYF
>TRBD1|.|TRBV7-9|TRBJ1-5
TGTGCCAGCAGCCTCGGACAGGGGAATCAGCCCCAGCATTTT
CASSLGQGNQPQHF
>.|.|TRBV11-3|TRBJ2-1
TGTGCCAGCAGCTTAGAGGCTAGCAGCAATGAGCAGTTCTTC
CASSLEASSNEQFF
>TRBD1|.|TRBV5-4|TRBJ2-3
TGTGCCAGCACCACCTGGGACAGGGACACAGATACGCAGTATTTT
CASTTWDRDTDTQYF
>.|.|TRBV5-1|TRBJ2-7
TGCGCCAGCAGCCCCGTGGGGGCCGGCTACGAGCAGTACTTC
CASSPVGAGYEQYF
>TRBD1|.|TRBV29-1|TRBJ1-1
TGCAGCGCCAACGGACAGGGTATGACTGAAGCTTTCTTT
CSANGQGMTEAFF
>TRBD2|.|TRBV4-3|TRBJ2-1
TGCGCCAGCAGCCAAGACCCTAGCGGGAGCTCCTACAATGAGCAGTTCTTC
CASSQDPSGSSYNEQFF
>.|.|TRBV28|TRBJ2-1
TGTGCCAGCAAACCAGGTGGGCAGTCTTCCTACAATGAGCAGTTCTTC
CASKPGGQSSYNEQFF
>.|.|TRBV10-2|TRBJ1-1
TGCGCCACCAAACGGGACTTGTACACTGAAGCTTTCTTT
CATKRDLYTEAFF
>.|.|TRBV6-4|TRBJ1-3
TGTGCCAGCAGTCAGGACTCAGCCTCTGGAAACACCATATATTTT
CASSQDSASGNTIYF
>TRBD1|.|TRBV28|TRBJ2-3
TGTGCCAGCAGAAAAACAGGGGAGAATACGCAGTATTTT
CASRKTGENTQYF
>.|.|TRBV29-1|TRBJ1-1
TGCAGCTACTCCGGGGGGAGGAACACTGAAGCTTTCTTT
CSYSGGRNTEAFF
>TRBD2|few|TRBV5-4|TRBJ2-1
TGTGCCAGCAGCTTGAGTCTCACGGCTAGCGGGTTCAGTGAGCAGTTCTTC
CASSLSLTASGFSEQFF
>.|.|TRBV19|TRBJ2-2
TGTGCCAGTAGTGTTACTCCAAACACCGGGGAGCTGTTTTTT
CASSVTPNTGELFF
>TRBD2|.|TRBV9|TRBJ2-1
TGTGCCAGCAGCGTAGTTGGGGAGGGACTAGCGGGATGGGGCACTGAGCAGTTCTTC
CASSVVGEGLAGWGTEQFF
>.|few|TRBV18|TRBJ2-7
TGTGCCAGCTCACCAGGGCCTTCCCTCCAGTACGAGCAGTACTTC
CASSPGPSLQYEQYF
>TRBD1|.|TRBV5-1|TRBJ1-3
TGCGCCAGCAGCTTGGGTGCAGGGGGTGGATCTGGAAACACCATATATTTT
CASSLGAGGGSGNTIYF